The clone carrying this T cell receptor beta chain has only one observation. Its antigen is currently unknown. This entry is derived from a study of glioma-infiltrating T cells after dendritic cell vaccination. Study information: Dendritic cell vaccine was injected intradermally three times, biweekly. Notes on the study in general: Complete blood and tumor specimen sets were limited to few patients.

Trimming stripped 0 bases from V and 11 bases from J, with 19 bases between. Germline V gene data show CDR1 as PRHDT and CDR2 as FYEKMQ (reference sequence). This CDR3 region has 15 residues. Repertoires were generated with immunoSEQ multiplex PCR, while TCRdb's copy carries only in-frame clones and drops some. The table includes about 24,000 clones, around 92% detected once. The sample's time point: after dendritic cell vaccination, including at tumor progression/relapse. Here the sequenced sample was blood, taken after dendritic cell vaccination. This chain connects TRBV13 to TRBJ2-5, with D perhaps TRBD2 (6 bases). This TCR derives from a human donor with glioblastoma. In DNA form, the CDR3 reads TGTGCCAGCAGCTTAGGATCCGGGACTCTTTCGGAGCAGTACTTC. It encodes CASSLGSGTLSEQYF.